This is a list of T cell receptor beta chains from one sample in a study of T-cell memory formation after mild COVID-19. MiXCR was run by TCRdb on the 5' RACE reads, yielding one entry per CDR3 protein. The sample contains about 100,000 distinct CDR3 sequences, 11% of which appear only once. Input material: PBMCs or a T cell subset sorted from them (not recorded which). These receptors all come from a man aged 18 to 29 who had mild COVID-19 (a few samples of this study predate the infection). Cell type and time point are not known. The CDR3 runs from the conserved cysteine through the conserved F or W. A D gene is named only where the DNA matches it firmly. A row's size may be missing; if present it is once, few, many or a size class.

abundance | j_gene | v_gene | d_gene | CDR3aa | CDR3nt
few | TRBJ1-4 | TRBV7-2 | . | CASSLDVRAYEKLFF | TGTGCCAGCAGCTTAGATGTCAGGGCCTATGAAAAACTGTTTTTT
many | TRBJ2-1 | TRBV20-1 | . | CSASDYEQFF | TGCAGTGCTAGCGATTATGAGCAGTTCTTC
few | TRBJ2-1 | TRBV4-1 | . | CASSSRGNEQFF | TGCGCCAGCAGCTCGCGAGGAAATGAGCAGTTCTTC
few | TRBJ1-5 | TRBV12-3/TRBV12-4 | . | CASSLARLGQPQHF | TGTGCCAGCAGTTTAGCCAGATTGGGTCAGCCCCAGCATTTT
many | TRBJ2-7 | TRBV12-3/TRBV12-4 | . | CASRIQTGEQYF | TGTGCCAGCAGAATACAGACTGGAGAGCAGTACTTC
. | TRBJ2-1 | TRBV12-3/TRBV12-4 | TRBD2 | CASSLRGGFYNEQFF | TGTGCCAGCAGTCTGCGGGGGGGATTCTACAATGAGCAGTTCTTC
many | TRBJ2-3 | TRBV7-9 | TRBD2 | CASSGERGGTDTQYF | TGTGCCAGCTCGGGCGAGCGGGGGGGCACAGATACGCAGTATTTT
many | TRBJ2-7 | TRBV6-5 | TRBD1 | CASTGRTGQYEQYF | TGTGCCAGCACCGGCCGGACAGGGCAATACGAGCAGTACTTC
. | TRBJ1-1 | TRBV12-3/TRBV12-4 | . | CASSISTSYAFF | TGTGCCAGCAGTATCTCGACAAGTTACGCTTTCTTT
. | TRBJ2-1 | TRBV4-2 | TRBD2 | CASSQDETSGGLNEQFF | TGTGCCAGCAGCCAAGATGAGACTAGCGGGGGCCTGAATGAGCAGTTCTTC
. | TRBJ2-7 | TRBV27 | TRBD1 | CASSQYSGTAISYEQYF | TGTGCCAGCAGTCAATACTCCGGGACAGCGATATCCTACGAGCAGTACTTC
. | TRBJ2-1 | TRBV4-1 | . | CASSQYQGFLNEQFF | TGCGCCAGCAGCCAGTATCAGGGATTTCTCAATGAGCAGTTCTTC
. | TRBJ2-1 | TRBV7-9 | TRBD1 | CASSLTGTVSFYNEQFF | TGTGCCAGCAGCTTGACCGGGACAGTGAGTTTTTACAATGAGCAGTTCTTC
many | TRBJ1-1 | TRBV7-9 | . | CASSQNTEAFF | TGTGCCAGCAGCCAGAACACTGAAGCTTTCTTT
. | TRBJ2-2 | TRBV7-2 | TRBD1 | CASSWGQGKVGELFF | TGTGCCAGCAGCTGGGGACAGGGTAAAGTCGGGGAGCTGTTTTTT
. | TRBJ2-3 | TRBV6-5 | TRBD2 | CASSYEPGGPLDTQYF | TGTGCCAGCAGTTACGAACCGGGGGGGCCGTTGGATACGCAGTATTTT
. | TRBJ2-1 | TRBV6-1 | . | CASSGTWDEQFF | TGTGCCAGCAGTGGGACCTGGGATGAGCAGTTCTTC
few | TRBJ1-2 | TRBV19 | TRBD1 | CASSTMGQGLSNYGYTF | TGTGCCAGTAGTACCATGGGACAGGGGCTATCTAACTATGGCTACACCTTC